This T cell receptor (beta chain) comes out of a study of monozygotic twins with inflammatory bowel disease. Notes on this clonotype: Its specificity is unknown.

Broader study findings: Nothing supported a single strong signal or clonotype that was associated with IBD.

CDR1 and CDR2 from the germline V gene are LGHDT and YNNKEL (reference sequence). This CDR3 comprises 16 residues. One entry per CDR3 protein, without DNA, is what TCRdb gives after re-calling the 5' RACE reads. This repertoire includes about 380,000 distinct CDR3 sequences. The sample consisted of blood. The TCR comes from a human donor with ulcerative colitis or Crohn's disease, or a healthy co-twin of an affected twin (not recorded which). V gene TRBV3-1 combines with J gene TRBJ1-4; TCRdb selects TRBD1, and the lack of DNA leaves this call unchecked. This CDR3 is CASSPHRGVTNEKLFF.